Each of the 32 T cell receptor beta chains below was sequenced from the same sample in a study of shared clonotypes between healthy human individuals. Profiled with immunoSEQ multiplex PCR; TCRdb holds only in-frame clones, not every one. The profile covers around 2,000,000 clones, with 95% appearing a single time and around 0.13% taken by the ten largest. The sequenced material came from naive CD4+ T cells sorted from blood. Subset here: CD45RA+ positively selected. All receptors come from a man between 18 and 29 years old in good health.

As DNA, the CDR3 is TGTGCCAGCAGTAATCAGGGGGCTTTACATACGCAGTATTTT. This gives the protein CASSNQGALHTQYF. The gene calls are TRBV5-6 and TRBJ2-3, with TRBD1 matching over 8 bases. The CDR3 runs to 14 residues. Unmatched junction bases numbered 9, after V lost 5 bases and J lost 7 bases. Germline CDR1 and CDR2: SGHDT and YYEEEE.

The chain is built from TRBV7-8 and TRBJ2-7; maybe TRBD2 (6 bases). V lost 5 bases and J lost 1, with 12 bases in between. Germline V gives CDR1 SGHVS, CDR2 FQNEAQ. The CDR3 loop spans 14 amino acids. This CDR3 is CASSIDGLSYEQYF. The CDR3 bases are TGTGCCAGCAGCATCGACGGACTATCCTACGAGCAGTACTTC.

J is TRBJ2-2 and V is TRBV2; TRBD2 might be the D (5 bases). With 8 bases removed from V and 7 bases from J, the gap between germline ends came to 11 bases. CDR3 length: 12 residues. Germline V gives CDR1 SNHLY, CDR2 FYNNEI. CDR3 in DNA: TGTGCCAGCGGAACGGGGTTCGGGGAGCTGTTTTTT. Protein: CASGTGFGELFF.

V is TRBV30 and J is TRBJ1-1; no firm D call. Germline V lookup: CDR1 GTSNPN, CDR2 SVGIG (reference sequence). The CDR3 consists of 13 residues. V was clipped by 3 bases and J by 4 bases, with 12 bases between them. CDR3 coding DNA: TGTGCCTGGAGGGAGACGGGAGGCACTGAAGCTTTCTTT. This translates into CAWRETGGTEAFF.

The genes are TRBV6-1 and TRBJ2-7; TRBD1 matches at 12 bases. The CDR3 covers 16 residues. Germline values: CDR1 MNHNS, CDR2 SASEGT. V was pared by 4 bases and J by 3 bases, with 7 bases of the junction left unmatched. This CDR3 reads CASSVWGTGGSYEQYF. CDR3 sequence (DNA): TGTGCCAGCAGTGTATGGGGGACAGGGGGCAGCTACGAGCAGTACTTC.

The CDR3 nucleotides are TGTGCCAGCTCACCAAACACAGGACAGACGAACACTGAAGCTTTCTTT. Its protein is CASSPNTGQTNTEAFF. The rearrangement uses TRBV18 and TRBJ1-1; D possibly corresponds to TRBD1 (6 bases). Per the germline V gene, CDR1 is KGHSH and CDR2 is LQKENI. Trimming took off 2 bases at V and 1 base at J, with 14 bases between the two ends. The CDR3 is made up of 16 amino acids. Full variable domain (remainder filled in from reference TRBV18 and TRBJ1-1): NAGVMQNPRHLVRRRGQEARLRCSPMKGHSHVYWYRQLPEEGLKFMVYLQKENIIDESGMPKERFSAEFPKEGPSILRIQQVVRGDSAAYFCASSPNTGQTNTEAFFGQGTRLTVV.

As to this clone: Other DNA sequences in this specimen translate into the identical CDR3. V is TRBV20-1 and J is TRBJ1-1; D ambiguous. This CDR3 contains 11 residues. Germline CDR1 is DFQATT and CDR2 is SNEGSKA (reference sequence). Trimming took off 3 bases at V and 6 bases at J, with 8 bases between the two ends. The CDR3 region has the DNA TGCAGTGCTAGGGATCCACCTGAAGCTTTCTTT. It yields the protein CSARDPPEAFF.

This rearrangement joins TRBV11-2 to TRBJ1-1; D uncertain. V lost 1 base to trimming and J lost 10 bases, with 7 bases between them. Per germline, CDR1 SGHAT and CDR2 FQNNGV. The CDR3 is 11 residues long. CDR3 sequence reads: CASSLGSGAFF. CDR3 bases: TGTGCCAGCAGCTTAGGGTCGGGAGCTTTCTTT.

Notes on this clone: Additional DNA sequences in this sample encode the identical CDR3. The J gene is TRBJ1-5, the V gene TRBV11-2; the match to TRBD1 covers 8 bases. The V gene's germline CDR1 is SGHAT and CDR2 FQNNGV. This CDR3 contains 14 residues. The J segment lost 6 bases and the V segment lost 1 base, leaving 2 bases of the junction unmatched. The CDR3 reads CASSLGQGAQPQHF. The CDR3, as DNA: TGTGCCAGCAGCTTAGGCCAGGGGGCTCAGCCCCAGCATTTT.

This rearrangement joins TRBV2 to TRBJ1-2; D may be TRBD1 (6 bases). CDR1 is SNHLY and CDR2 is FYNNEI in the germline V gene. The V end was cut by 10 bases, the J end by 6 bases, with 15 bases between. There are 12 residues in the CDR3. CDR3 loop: CATRRGADGYTF. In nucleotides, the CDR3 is TGTGCCACACGGAGGGGGGCTGATGGCTACACCTTC.

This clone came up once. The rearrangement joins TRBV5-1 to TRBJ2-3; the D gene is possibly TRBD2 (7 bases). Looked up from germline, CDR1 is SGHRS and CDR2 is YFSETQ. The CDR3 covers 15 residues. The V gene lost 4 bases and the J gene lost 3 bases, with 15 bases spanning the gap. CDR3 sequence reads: CASSLRGGITDTQYF. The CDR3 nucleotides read TGCGCCAGCAGCCTTAGGGGGGGCATTACAGATACGCAGTATTTT.

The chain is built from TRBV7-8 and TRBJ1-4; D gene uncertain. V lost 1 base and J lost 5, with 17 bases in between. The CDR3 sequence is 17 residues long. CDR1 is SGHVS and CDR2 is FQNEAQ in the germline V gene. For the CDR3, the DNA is TGTGCCAGCAGCTTAGGCGGGGATTTCAACAAGAATGAAAAACTGTTTTTT. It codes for CASSLGGDFNKNEKLFF.

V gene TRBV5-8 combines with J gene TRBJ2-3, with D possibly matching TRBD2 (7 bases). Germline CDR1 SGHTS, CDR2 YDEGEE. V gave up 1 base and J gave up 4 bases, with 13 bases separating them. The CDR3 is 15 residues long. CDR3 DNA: TGTGCCAGCAGCTTGCGCGGGGGCCCCCCAGATACGCAGTATTTT. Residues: CASSLRGGPPDTQYF.

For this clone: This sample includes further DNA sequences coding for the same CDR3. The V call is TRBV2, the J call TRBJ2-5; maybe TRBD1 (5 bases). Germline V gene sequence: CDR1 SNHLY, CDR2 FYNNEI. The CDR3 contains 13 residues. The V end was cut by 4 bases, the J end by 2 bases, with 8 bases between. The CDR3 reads CASSVQVQETQYF. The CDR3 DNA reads TGTGCCAGCAGTGTACAGGTACAAGAGACCCAGTACTTC.

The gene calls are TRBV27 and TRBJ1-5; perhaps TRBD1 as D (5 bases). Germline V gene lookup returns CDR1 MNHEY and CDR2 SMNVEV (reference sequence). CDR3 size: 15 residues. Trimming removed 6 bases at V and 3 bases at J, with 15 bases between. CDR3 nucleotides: TGTGCCAGCAGCCCTCAGACAGCAAACAATCAGCCCCAGCATTTT. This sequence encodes CASSPQTANNQPQHF.

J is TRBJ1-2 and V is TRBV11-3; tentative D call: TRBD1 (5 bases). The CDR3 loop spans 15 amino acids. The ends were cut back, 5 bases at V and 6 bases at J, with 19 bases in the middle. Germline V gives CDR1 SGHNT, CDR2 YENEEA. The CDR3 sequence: CASSPWDDKGDGYTF. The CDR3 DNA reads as TGTGCCAGCAGCCCATGGGACGACAAAGGGGATGGCTACACCTTC.

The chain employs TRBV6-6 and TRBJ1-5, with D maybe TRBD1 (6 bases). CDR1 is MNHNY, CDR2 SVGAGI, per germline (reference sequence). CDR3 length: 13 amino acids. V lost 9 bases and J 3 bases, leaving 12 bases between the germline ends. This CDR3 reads CARGGSNNQPQHF. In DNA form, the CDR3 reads TGTGCCAGGGGGGGCAGTAACAATCAGCCCCAGCATTTT.

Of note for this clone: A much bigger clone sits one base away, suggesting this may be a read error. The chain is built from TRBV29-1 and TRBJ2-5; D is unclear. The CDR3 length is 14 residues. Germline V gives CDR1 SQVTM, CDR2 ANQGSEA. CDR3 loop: CSVVGRLYQEAQYF. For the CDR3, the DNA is TGCAGCGTTGTGGGCAGGCTTTACCAAGAGGCCCAGTACTTC.

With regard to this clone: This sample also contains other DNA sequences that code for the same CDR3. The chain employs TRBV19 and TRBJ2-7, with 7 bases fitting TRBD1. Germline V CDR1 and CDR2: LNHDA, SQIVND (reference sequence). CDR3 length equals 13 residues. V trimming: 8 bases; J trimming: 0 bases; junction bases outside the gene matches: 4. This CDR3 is CASSRDSSYEQYF. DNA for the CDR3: TGTGCCAGTTCCCGGGACAGCTCCTACGAGCAGTACTTC. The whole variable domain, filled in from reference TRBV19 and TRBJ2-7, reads DGGITQSPKYLFRKEGQNVTLSCEQNLNHDAMYWYRQDPGQGLRLIYYSQIVNDFQKGDIAEGYSVSREKKESFPLTVTSAQKNPTAFYLCASSRDSSYEQYFGPGTRLTVT.

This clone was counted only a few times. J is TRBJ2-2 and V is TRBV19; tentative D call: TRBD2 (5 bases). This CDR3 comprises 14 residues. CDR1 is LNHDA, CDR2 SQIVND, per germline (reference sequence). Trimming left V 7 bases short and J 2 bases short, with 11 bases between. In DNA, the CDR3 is TGTGCCAGTACCCCGGACTTTAACACCGGGGAGCTGTTTTTT. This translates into CASTPDFNTGELFF. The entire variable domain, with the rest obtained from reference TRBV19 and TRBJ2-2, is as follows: DGGITQSPKYLFRKEGQNVTLSCEQNLNHDAMYWYRQDPGQGLRLIYYSQIVNDFQKGDIAEGYSVSREKKESFPLTVTSAQKNPTAFYLCASTPDFNTGELFFGEGSRLTVL.

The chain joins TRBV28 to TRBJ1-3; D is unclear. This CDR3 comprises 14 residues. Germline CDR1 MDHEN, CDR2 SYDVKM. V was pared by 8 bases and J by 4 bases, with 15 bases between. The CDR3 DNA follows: TGTGCCAGCGGTTCCCAGGCTTACGGAAACACCATATATTTT. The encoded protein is CASGSQAYGNTIYF.

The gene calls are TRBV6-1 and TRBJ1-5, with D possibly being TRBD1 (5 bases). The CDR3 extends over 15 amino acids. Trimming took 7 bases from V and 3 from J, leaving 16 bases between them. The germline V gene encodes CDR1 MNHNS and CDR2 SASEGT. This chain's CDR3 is CASTMGGTVNQPQHF. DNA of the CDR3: TGTGCCAGCACTATGGGGGGGACGGTCAATCAGCCCCAGCATTTT.

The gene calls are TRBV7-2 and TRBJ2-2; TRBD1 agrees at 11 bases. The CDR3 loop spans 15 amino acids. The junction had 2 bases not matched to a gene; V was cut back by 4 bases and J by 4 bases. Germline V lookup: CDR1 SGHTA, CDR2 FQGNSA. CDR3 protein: CASSWGQGGTGELFF. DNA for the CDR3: TGTGCCAGCAGCTGGGGACAGGGGGGCACCGGGGAGCTGTTTTTT.

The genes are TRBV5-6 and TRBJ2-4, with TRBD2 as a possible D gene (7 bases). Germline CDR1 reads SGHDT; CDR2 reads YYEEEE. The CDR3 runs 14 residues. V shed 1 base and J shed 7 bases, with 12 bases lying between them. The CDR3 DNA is TGTGCCAGCAGCTTGTCCGGGGGGCTGAACATTCAGTACTTC. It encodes CASSLSGGLNIQYF. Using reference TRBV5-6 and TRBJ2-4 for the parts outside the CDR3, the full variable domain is DAGVTQSPTHLIKTRGQQVTLRCSPKSGHDTVSWYQQALGQGPQFIFQYYEEEERQRGNFPDRFSGHQFPNYSSELNVNALLLGDSALYLCASSLSGGLNIQYFGAGTRLSVL.

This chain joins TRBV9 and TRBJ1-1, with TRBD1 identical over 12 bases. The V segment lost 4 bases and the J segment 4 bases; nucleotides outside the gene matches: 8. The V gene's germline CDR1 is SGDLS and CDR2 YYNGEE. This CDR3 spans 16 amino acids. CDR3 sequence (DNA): TGTGCCAGCAGCTCCGGGGACAGGGGGCTGAGCACTGAAGCTTTCTTT. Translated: CASSSGDRGLSTEAFF.

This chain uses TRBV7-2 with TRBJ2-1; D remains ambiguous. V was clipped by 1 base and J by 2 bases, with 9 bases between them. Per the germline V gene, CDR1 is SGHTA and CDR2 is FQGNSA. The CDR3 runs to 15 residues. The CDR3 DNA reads TGTGCCAGCAGCTTAGATGGGTCCGCCTACAATGAGCAGTTCTTC. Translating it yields CASSLDGSAYNEQFF.

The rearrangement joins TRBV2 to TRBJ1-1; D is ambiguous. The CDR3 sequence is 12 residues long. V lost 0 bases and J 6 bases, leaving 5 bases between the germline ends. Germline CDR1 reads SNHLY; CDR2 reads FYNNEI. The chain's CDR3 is CASSEALSEAFF. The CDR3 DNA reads TGTGCCAGCAGTGAAGCGCTTTCTGAAGCTTTCTTT.

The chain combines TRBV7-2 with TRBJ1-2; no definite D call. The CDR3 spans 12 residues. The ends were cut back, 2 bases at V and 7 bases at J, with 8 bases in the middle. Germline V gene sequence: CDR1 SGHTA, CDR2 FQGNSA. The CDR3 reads CASSLIRFGYTF. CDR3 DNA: TGTGCCAGCAGCTTAATACGGTTTGGCTACACCTTC.

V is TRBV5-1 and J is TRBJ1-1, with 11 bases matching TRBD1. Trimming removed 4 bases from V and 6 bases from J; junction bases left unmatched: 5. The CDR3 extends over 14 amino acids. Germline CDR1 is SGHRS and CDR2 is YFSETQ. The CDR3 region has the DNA TGCGCCAGCAGCCCCGGGGGACAGGGGGCTGAAGCTTTCTTT. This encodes CASSPGGQGAEAFF.

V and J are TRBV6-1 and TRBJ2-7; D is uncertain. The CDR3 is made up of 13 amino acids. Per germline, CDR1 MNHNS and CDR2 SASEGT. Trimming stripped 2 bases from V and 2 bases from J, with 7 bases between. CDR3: CASSESQPYEQYF. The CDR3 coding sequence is TGTGCCAGCAGTGAAAGTCAGCCCTACGAGCAGTACTTC.

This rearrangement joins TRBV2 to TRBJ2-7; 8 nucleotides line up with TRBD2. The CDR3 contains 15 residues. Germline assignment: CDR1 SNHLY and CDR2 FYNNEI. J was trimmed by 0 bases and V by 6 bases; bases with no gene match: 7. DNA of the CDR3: TGTGCCAGCAGGGAGGCTAGCGGGCCCTCCTACGAGCAGTACTTC. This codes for CASREASGPSYEQYF.

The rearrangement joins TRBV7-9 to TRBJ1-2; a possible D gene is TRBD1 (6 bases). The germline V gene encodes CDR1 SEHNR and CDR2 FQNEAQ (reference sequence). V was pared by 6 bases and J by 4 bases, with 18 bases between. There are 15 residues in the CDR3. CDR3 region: CASRPGGGWSYGYTF. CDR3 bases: TGTGCCAGCAGACCGGGGGGCGGATGGAGCTATGGCTACACCTTC.